This T cell receptor beta chain was identified in a study of T cell repertoires in cytomegalovirus infection. Study-wide results and caveats: The study identified carriers of CMV plus the relevant HLA from cumulative public TCR beta family frequency. Within the response measured ex vivo, HLA-C-restricted CMV-specific TCR beta clonotypes were dominant.

Germline assignment: CDR1 MGHRA and CDR2 YSYEKL. The CDR3 has 12 residues. Trimming cost V 1 base and J 15 bases, with 13 bases left between them. Points on this clonotype: Its cognate antigen is unknown.

TCRdb ran MiXCR on the reads and lists one entry per CDR3 protein. The data hold about 740,000 distinct CDR3 sequences, with approximately 33% observed a single time. The material was cultured PBMCs, obtained from culture after CMV antigen stimulation. The clonotype was recovered from a human donor in good health (CMV status not recorded). Some clones in this sample may be carry-over from other donors' samples. The rearrangement uses TRBV4-1 and TRBJ2-1; D call uncertain. Here the CDR3 DNA reads TGCGCCAGCAGCCAAGTCACACCCGTCCGGTTCTTC. It encodes CASSQVTPVRFF.